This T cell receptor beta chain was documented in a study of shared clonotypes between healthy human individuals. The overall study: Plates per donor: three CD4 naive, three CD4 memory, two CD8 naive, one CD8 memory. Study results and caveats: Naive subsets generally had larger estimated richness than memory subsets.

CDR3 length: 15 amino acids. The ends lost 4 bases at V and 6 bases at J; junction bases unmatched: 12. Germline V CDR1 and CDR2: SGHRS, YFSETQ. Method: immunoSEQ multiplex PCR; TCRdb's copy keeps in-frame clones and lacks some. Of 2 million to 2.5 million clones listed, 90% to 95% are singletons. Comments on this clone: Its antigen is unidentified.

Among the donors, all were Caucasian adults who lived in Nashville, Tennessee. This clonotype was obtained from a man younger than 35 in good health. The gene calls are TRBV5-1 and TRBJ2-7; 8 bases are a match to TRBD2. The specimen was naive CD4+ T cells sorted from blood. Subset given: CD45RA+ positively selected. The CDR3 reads CASSQTGTSSLEQYF. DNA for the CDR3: TGCGCCAGCAGCCAAACCGGGACTAGTTCCCTCGAGCAGTACTTC.